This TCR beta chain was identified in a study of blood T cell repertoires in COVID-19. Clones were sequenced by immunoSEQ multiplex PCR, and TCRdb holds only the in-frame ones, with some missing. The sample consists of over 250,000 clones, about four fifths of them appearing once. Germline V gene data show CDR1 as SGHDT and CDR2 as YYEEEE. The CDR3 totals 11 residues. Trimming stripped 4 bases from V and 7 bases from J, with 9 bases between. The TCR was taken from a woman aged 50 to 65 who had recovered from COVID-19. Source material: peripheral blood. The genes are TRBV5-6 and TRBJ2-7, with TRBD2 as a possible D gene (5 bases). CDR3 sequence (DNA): TGTGCCAGCAGCACCCGGAGGGAGCAGTACTTC. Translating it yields CASSTRREQYF. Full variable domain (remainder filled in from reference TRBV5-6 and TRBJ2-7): DAGVTQSPTHLIKTRGQQVTLRCSPKSGHDTVSWYQQALGQGPQFIFQYYEEEERQRGNFPDRFSGHQFPNYSSELNVNALLLGDSALYLCASSTRREQYFGPGTRLTVT.